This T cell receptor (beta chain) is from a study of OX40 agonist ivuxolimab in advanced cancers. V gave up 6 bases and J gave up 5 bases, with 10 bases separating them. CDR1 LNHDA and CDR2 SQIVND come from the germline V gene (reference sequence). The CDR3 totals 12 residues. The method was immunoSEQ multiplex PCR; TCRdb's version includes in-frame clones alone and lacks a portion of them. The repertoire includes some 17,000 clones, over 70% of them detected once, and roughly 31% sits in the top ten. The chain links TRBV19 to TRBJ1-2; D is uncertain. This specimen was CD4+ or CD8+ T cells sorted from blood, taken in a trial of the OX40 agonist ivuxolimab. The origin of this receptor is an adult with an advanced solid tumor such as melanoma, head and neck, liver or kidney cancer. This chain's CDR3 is CASRSGIYGYTF. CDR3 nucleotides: TGTGCCAGTAGGTCGGGGATATATGGCTACACCTTC.